This T cell receptor beta chain originates from a study of metastatic and nonmetastatic thyroid tumors. Study results and limitations: Malignant tumors reportedly showed significantly higher TCR beta diversity than benign nodules in both blood and tumor.

CDR1 and CDR2 (germline): KGHSH, LQKENI. The CDR3 loop spans 13 amino acids. Trimming left V 0 bases short and J 5 bases short, with 7 bases between. Concerning this clone itself: Its target is unknown.

MiXCR reprocessed the PCR reads for TCRdb. This sample yields 53,000 or so clones, of which approximately 20% are seen a single time; 4% belongs to the top ten. No treatment had been given to any patient before thyroid surgery. The V call is TRBV18, the J call TRBJ1-1; D is unresolved. The sample comprised blood. This sequence originates from a female donor with papillary thyroid cancer or a benign thyroid nodule (not recorded which). Some clones in this sample may be carry-over from other donors' samples. In DNA form, the CDR3 reads TGTGCCAGCTCACCACCGGCTGGTACTGAAGCTTTCTTT. Protein product: CASSPPAGTEAFF.